The rows below give T cell receptor beta chains drawn from one sample of a study of identical twins. MiXCR was run by TCRdb on the 5' RACE reads, yielding one entry per CDR3 protein. The sample lists under 300,000 distinct CDR3 sequences, roughly 13% occurring once. The same sample was also used in a study of yellow fever vaccine responses in identical twins.

The sample was memory (CD45RO+) T cells sorted from blood. The source is a woman in her late teens or twenties in good health. CDR3s include the opening cysteine and the closing phenylalanine or tryptophan. D genes are given only for firm matches. Clone size is stated in some rows and not others, as once, few, many or a class when expanded.

TRBJ2-3,.,.,TRBV21-1,TGTGCCAGCAGCAAAGGACTAGCGGGAAAAGGGGGCACAGATACGCAGTATTTT,CASSKGLAGKGGTDTQYF
TRBJ2-1,.,.,TRBV5-5,TGTGTCAGCAGCTTAGGGGGGACTTCCAATGAGCAGTTCTTC,CVSSLGGTSNEQFF
TRBJ1-6,.,many,TRBV12-3/TRBV12-4,TGTGCCAGCAGCACAATCGCCTATAATTCACCCCTCCACTTT,CASSTIAYNSPLHF
TRBJ2-2,.,many,TRBV7-2,TGTGCCAGCAGCTTAATTTACCCGGGAGAAGGGGAGCTGTTTTTT,CASSLIYPGEGELFF
TRBJ2-5,TRBD2,.,TRBV3-1,TGTGCCAGCAGCCAAGTTAGCGGGGGGGTCAGCGCGGAGACCCAGTACTTC,CASSQVSGGVSAETQYF
TRBJ2-5,.,.,TRBV7-9,TGTGCCAGCAGCTTCCTACAGGGTAGTCAAGAGACCCAGTACTTC,CASSFLQGSQETQYF
TRBJ2-7,.,.,TRBV7-3,TGTGCCAGCAGCTTAGGGCAGGGTCTTCCCTACGAGCAGTACTTC,CASSLGQGLPYEQYF
TRBJ2-5,.,.,TRBV6-2/TRBV6-3,TGTGCCAGCAGCGGCACAGGGACTACCCAGTACTTC,CASSGTGTTQYF
TRBJ2-7,.,.,TRBV20-1,TGCAGGATGGCCGAGGGGCGTGGGTACGAGCAGTACTTC,CRMAEGRGYEQYF
TRBJ2-2,TRBD1,few,TRBV20-1,TGCAGTGCTCGAAACAGTTGGACAGGGCGAGGGGAGCTGTTTTTT,CSARNSWTGRGELFF
TRBJ2-1,.,many,TRBV7-9,TGTGCCAGCAGCCCCCGGGAACTCAATGAGCAGTTCTTC,CASSPRELNEQFF
TRBJ1-1,TRBD1,few,TRBV30,TGTGCCTGGGGGACAGTGAAAGCTTTCTTT,CAWGTVKAFF
TRBJ2-1,TRBD2,few,TRBV12-3/TRBV12-4,TGTGCCAGCAGAACCGGGGGGGTCTCCTACAATGAGCAGTTCTTC,CASRTGGVSYNEQFF
TRBJ2-7,.,.,TRBV7-9,TGTGCCAGCACCTTAGCGCTTCTCTACGAGCAGTACTTC,CASTLALLYEQYF
TRBJ2-3,TRBD1,few,TRBV5-1,TGCGCCAGCAGCACACCAACAGGGGGAGCAGATACGCAGTATTTT,CASSTPTGGADTQYF
TRBJ2-1,.,many,TRBV5-1,TGCGCCAGCAGCTTGTCGGCCGGAGGGTACAATGAGCAGTTCTTC,CASSLSAGGYNEQFF
TRBJ2-3,TRBD2,.,TRBV10-3,TGTGCCACCCGGACTAGCGGGATGAGCACAGATACGCAGTATTTT,CATRTSGMSTDTQYF
TRBJ2-7,.,.,TRBV6-2/TRBV6-3,TGTGCCAGCAGTCCCTTGGCCGAGCAGTACTTC,CASSPLAEQYF
TRBJ2-7,TRBD1,.,TRBV4-1,TGCGCCAGCAGCCCGGACAGGATCTACGAGCAGTACTTC,CASSPDRIYEQYF
TRBJ1-1,TRBD1,.,TRBV5-1,TGCGCCAGCAGCGGAACAACAGGGGGCACCACTCCTTTTGAAGCTTTCTTT,CASSGTTGGTTPFEAFF
TRBJ2-3,TRBD1,few,TRBV7-9,TGTGCCAGCAGCTTCGCACAGGGGGATGGCACAGATACGCAGTATTTT,CASSFAQGDGTDTQYF
TRBJ1-1,TRBD1,.,TRBV5-1,TGCGCCAGCAGCTCGACTCGGACAGGAGTGCTAGCTTTCTTT,CASSSTRTGVLAFF
TRBJ1-2,TRBD1,many,TRBV20-1,TGCAGTGCTCGTCCCGGGACAGGGGGAGATGGCTACACCTTC,CSARPGTGGDGYTF
TRBJ1-4,.,few,TRBV20-1,TGCAGTGCTAGTCATGAAAAACTGTTTTTT,CSASHEKLFF
TRBJ2-1,TRBD2,.,TRBV19,TGTGCCAGTAGTATATTGCGGACTAGCGGGGGCGGCGAGCAGTTCTTC,CASSILRTSGGGEQFF
TRBJ2-1,.,few,TRBV5-6,TGTGCCAGCAGCCTCATAACCGGTCCTTTGGGCGATGAGCAGTTCTTC,CASSLITGPLGDEQFF
TRBJ2-2,TRBD2,few,TRBV7-2,TGTGCCAGCAGCCTGGTACTAGCGGGTAACACCGGGGAGCTGTTTTTT,CASSLVLAGNTGELFF
TRBJ2-7,.,few,TRBV6-5,TGTGCCAGCAGTTCCCGCCCAGGAGCCTACGAGCAGTACTTC,CASSSRPGAYEQYF
TRBJ2-7,TRBD1,few,TRBV7-9,TGTGCCAGCAGCTTAGTTAGGGGGCTACGCTACGAGCAGTACTTC,CASSLVRGLRYEQYF
TRBJ2-1,.,few,TRBV20-1,TGCAGTGCTAGATCCCCGAAATACAATGAGCAGTTCTTC,CSARSPKYNEQFF